Below are 19 T cell receptor beta chains sequenced from a single sample in a study of T cells in women clearing cervical HPV infection (dated by TCRdb to the late 2010s). Library prep was done by the immunoSEQ multiplex PCR assay. What TCRdb holds here is the immuneACCESS table cut down to in-frame rearrangements. Part of the clones is not present; checked against another copy, under half of the missing clones reflect an unresolved V gene, and the others are unexplained. The table for this sample records some 25,000 clones. The ten most abundant clones make up roughly 3.7% of the sample. Sequencing was carried out using blood buffy coat. The receptors were gathered from a woman aged 18-70 years with a cervical HPV16 infection that either progressed to CIN3+ or cleared (not recorded which).

A word on this clone: With the read ending 3 residues before the CDR3 end, the germline J gene is used to fill in that end. The chain recombines TRBV6-1 with TRBJ2-7, with no clear D. This CDR3 has 15 residues. V lost 3 bases to trimming and J lost 3 bases, with 15 bases between them. The germline gives CDR1 MNHNS, CDR2 SASEGT. The CDR3 bases that were read are TGTGCCAGCAGTGACAGTCCAAATCAAGACTACGAG. It encodes CASSDSPNQDYE. Given in full, the CDR3 is CASSDSPNQDYEQYF.

With respect to this clone: The CDR3 end is not reached by the read, which stops 3 residues before it; the germline J gene fills it in. This chain uses TRBV20-1 with TRBJ2-3; TRBD2 agrees at 16 bases. CDR3 size: 18 residues. The trim removed 5 bases at V and 6 bases at J, leaving 14 bases unmatched. In germline, CDR1 is DFQATT, CDR2 SNEGSKA (reference sequence). Partial CDR3 DNA: TGCAGTGCTTTCTCCGGGACTAGCGGGGGGGCCCTATGGGATACG. Translating gives CSAFSGTSGGALWDT. The entire CDR3 sequence reads CSAFSGTSGGALWDTQYF.

About this clone itself: The missing CDR3 end, 3 residues past where the read stops, is filled in from the germline J gene. The V and J genes are TRBV7-9 and TRBJ2-5; possible D gene TRBD2, 6 bases. Trimming took off 5 bases at V and 1 base at J, with 8 bases between the two ends. Per germline, CDR1 SEHNR and CDR2 FQNEAQ (reference sequence). CDR3 length: 13 residues. CDR3 DNA, as far as it was read: TGTGCCAGCAGCCCCGGGGGCCAAGAGACC. It translates to CASSPGGQET. The complete CDR3 reads CASSPGGQETQYF.

As for this clone: The read ends 3 residues before the CDR3 terminus; that terminus is restored from the germline J gene. The gene calls are TRBV7-8 and TRBJ1-1; 8 bases are shared with TRBD1. Trimming cost V 5 bases and J 0 bases; bases outside gene matches: 8. The CDR3 consists of 16 residues. Per the germline V gene, CDR1 is SGHVS and CDR2 is FQNEAQ. CDR3 bases read: TGTGCCAGCAGCGGGCGGACAGGGCGGCTGAACACTGAA. It specifies CASSGRTGRLNTE. The full CDR3 sequence reads CASSGRTGRLNTEAFF.

CDR3 bases read: TGTGCCAGCCCCTCTTCGGGACTAGGCACAGATACG. Its protein product is CASPSSGLGTDT. The full CDR3 sequence reads CASPSSGLGTDTQYF. This chain connects TRBV6-2 or TRBV6-3 to TRBJ2-3; TRBD2 aligns across 8 bases. From the germline J gene comes the end of the CDR3, since the read stops 3 residues before it. Trimming took 8 bases from V and 1 from J; bases not matched to a gene: 8. The germline V gene has CDR1 MNHEY and CDR2 SVGEGT. The CDR3 sequence is 15 residues long.

Concerning this clone: The CDR3 end is not reached by the read, which stops 3 residues before it; the germline J gene fills it in. The J gene is TRBJ1-4, the V gene TRBV12-5, with D maybe TRBD1 (5 bases). V shed 1 base and J shed 8 bases, with 11 bases lying between them. CDR1 LGHNT and CDR2 FRNRAP come from the germline V gene. The CDR3 contains 14 residues. The DNA read from the CDR3 is TGTGCTAGTGGTTTGGGGGGGGATATGGAAAAA. Its protein product is CASGLGGDMEK. The full CDR3 protein is CASGLGGDMEKLFF.

About this clone: The CDR3 extends 3 residues past the end of the read, so its final part is completed from the germline J gene. This rearrangement joins TRBV14 to TRBJ2-1, with 8 bases matching TRBD1. Trimming removed 0 bases from V and 9 bases from J; junction bases left unmatched: 4. The CDR3 spans 14 residues. Germline loops: CDR1 SGHDN, CDR2 FVKESK. The chain's CDR3 is CASSQETGATEQFF. The DNA read from the CDR3 is TGTGCCAGCAGCCAAGAGACAGGGGCGACTGAG.

Concerning this clone: Read coverage stops 3 residues before the CDR3 terminus; the germline J gene supplies the remainder. V usage is TRBV20-1 and J usage is TRBJ2-1; TRBD2 matches at 11 bases. The CDR3 extends over 15 amino acids. J gave up 8 bases and V 5 bases, and 11 bases lay outside the gene matches. The germline gives CDR1 DFQATT, CDR2 SNEGSKA (reference sequence). The part of the CDR3 DNA that was read is TGCAGTGCTGGATATAGCGGGGGGGGCATCTATGAG. Amino acids: CSAGYSGGGIYE. The CDR3 in its entirety is CSAGYSGGGIYEQFF.

The CDR3 protein is CASEGDRGRDSGANVLTF. The sequenced part of the CDR3 DNA is TGTGCCAGCGAGGGAGACAGGGGGCGTGATTCTGGGGCCAACGTC. The chain is built from TRBV2 and TRBJ2-6, with TRBD1 matching over 10 bases. The CDR3 end lies 3 residues beyond the end of the read and is filled in from the germline J gene. J gave up 1 base and V 8 bases, and 11 bases lay outside the gene matches. In germline, CDR1 is SNHLY, CDR2 FYNNEI. CDR3 length: 18 residues. Complete variable domain (other parts from reference TRBV2 and TRBJ2-6): EPEVTQTPSHQVTQMGQEVILRCVPISNHLYFYWYRQILGQKVEFLVSFYNNEISEKSEIFDDQFSVERPDGSNFTLKIRSTKLEDSAMYFCASEGDRGRDSGANVLTFGAGSRLTVL.

Details on this clone: The read comes to an end 3 residues before the CDR3 does, leaving the germline J gene to fill in the end. J is TRBJ2-7 and V is TRBV19, with TRBD2 as a possible D gene (5 bases). Germline V gene lookup returns CDR1 LNHDA and CDR2 SQIVND (reference sequence). The CDR3 covers 16 residues. V lost 3 bases and J lost 0, with 15 bases in between. The covered CDR3 bases are TGTGCCAGTAGTATCGGCGGGCTGATTAGCTCCTACGAG. Protein product: CASSIGGLISSYE. The full CDR3 is CASSIGGLISSYEQYF.

Remarks on this clone: The read terminates 3 residues before the CDR3 end, so the remaining end is supplied by the germline J gene. The chain couples TRBV19 to TRBJ1-4, with 8 nucleotides matching TRBD1. The CDR3 consists of 17 residues. V gave up 3 bases and J gave up 4 bases; unmatched junction bases: 10. The germline CDR1 and CDR2 sequences are LNHDA and SQIVND (reference sequence). This CDR3 is CASSISLTRGLNEKLFF. The sequenced part of the CDR3 DNA is TGTGCCAGTAGTATTTCGCTAACCAGGGGGCTTAATGAAAAA.

For this clone: The read comes to an end 3 residues before the CDR3 does, leaving the germline J gene to fill in the end. This sequence joins TRBV20-1 and TRBJ1-1, with 9 bases matching TRBD1. Trimming took 5 bases from V and 5 from J; bases not matched to a gene: 3. Germline V gene sequence: CDR1 DFQATT, CDR2 SNEGSKA (reference sequence). CDR3 size: 12 residues. Here the CDR3 reads CSARQGGTEAFF. The sequenced part of the CDR3 DNA is TGCAGTGCTCGACAGGGGGGAACTGAA.

As concerns this clone: Read sequence stops 3 residues before the CDR3 end, and the germline J gene provides the missing end. This chain connects TRBV12-5 to TRBJ2-3, with 9 bases that match TRBD2. CDR1 and CDR2 from the germline V gene are LGHNT and FRNRAP. There are 14 residues in the CDR3. V lost 6 bases and J lost 6; bases outside the gene matches: 7. CDR3 DNA, as far as it was read: TGTGCTAGTGGGGTAGCGGGGGACGTGGATACG. Its protein is CASGVAGDVDT. The full-length CDR3 reads as CASGVAGDVDTQYF.

In regard to this clone: The read halts 3 residues ahead of the CDR3 end, with the missing end drawn from the germline J gene. The chain combines TRBV20-1 with TRBJ2-2; 7 positions agree with TRBD2. The germline CDR1 and CDR2 sequences are DFQATT and SNEGSKA (reference sequence). The V gene end was trimmed by 0 bases and the J gene end by 0 bases; junction bases not matched to a gene: 4. The CDR3 runs to 16 residues. The DNA read from the CDR3 is TGCAGTGCTAGAGATAACGGGGGGACGAACACCGGGGAG. It specifies CSARDNGGTNTGE. The CDR3 reads in full as CSARDNGGTNTGELFF.

CDR3 amino acids: CASKGKHQINQPQYF. The covered CDR3 bases are TGTGCCAGCAAGGGGAAACATCAGATTAATCAGCCG. The chain joins TRBV2 to TRBJ2-3; D may be TRBD1 (5 bases). Coverage ceases 3 residues before the CDR3 finishes, and the germline J gene fills in the end. This CDR3 region has 15 residues. Germline V gene data show CDR1 as SNHLY and CDR2 as FYNNEI.

With respect to this clone: The read terminates 3 residues before the CDR3 end, so the remaining end is supplied by the germline J gene. The chain combines TRBV20-1 with TRBJ2-1, with 8 bases matching TRBD2. V gave up 2 bases and J gave up 5 bases; unmatched junction bases: 11. Germline CDR1 is DFQATT and CDR2 is SNEGSKA (reference sequence). The CDR3 runs 16 residues. The CDR3 DNA, read in part, is TGCAGTGCTAGACCGACCGGGACTAGTGGGAACAATGAG. This codes for CSARPTGTSGNNE. The full CDR3 protein reads CSARPTGTSGNNEQFF.

Worth noting for this clone: The read ends 3 residues before the CDR3 terminus; that terminus is restored from the germline J gene. The gene calls are TRBV9 and TRBJ1-2; 7 bases are a match to TRBD1. Per germline, CDR1 SGDLS and CDR2 YYNGEE. The trim removed 2 bases at V and 4 bases at J, leaving 8 bases unmatched. This CDR3 contains 15 residues. CDR3 DNA (partial): TGTGCCAGCAGCGTGGCGCTAGGGACAGCCTATGGC. As protein: CASSVALGTAYG. The full CDR3 reads CASSVALGTAYGYTF.

With respect to this clone: The read comes to an end 3 residues before the CDR3 does, leaving the germline J gene to fill in the end. The genes are TRBV14 and TRBJ1-3, with D hard to call. The V end was cut by 0 bases, the J end by 0 bases, with 9 bases between. The CDR3 has 16 amino acids. Germline lookup yields CDR1 SGHDN and CDR2 FVKESK. The CDR3 DNA, read in part, is TGTGCCAGCAGCCAAGATTGGGCAGTCTCTGGAAACACC. Protein sequence: CASSQDWAVSGNT. The whole CDR3 region reads CASSQDWAVSGNTIYF.

Turning to this clone: The sequenced fragment ends 3 residues before the CDR3 boundary, so the rest is inferred from the germline J gene. V gene TRBV19 combines with J gene TRBJ1-1, with TRBD1 matching 9 bases. Trimming removed 6 bases from V and 4 bases from J; junction bases left unmatched: 9. CDR3 length equals 15 residues. CDR1 LNHDA and CDR2 SQIVND come from the germline V gene (reference sequence). CDR3 loop: CASSRTGEAVTEAFF. The part of the CDR3 DNA that was read is TGTGCCAGTAGCAGGACAGGGGAGGCGGTCACTGAA.